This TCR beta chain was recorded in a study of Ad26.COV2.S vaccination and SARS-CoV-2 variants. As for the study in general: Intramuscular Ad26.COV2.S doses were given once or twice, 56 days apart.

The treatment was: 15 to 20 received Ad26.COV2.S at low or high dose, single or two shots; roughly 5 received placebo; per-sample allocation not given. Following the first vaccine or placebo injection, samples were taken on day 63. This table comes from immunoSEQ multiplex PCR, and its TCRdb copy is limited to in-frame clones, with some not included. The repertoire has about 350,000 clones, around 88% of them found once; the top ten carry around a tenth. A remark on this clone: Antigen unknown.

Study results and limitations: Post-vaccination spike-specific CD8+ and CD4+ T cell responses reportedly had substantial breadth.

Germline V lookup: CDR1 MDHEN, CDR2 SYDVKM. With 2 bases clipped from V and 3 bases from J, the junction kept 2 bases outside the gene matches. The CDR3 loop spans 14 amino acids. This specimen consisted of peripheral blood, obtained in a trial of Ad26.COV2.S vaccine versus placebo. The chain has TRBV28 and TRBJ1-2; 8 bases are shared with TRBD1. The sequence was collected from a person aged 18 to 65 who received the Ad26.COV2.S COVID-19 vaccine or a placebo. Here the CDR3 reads CASSLNRGDYGYTF. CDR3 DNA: TGTGCCAGCAGTTTAAACAGGGGGGACTATGGCTACACCTTC.